This paragraph reports one TCR beta chain. Some clones are missing from TCRdb's copy, which holds only in-frame ones; the method was immunoSEQ multiplex PCR. Seen here are about 80,000 clones, roughly 94% observed once, and the top ten hold 0.38%. This CDR3 has 12 amino acids. Germline V gene lookup returns CDR1 SQVTM and CDR2 ANQGSEA. V shed 3 bases and J shed 5 bases, with 10 bases lying between them. The sample is drawn from a study of technical replicates of blood from several donors. Sequences were obtained from T cells isolated from PBMCs. The TCR comes from a human donor in good health. V gene TRBV29-1 combines with J gene TRBJ1-2; weak D call: TRBD1 (5 bases). The CDR3 region is CSVDGGGYGYTF. The DNA for the CDR3 is TGCAGCGTTGATGGGGGGGGGTATGGCTACACCTTC.